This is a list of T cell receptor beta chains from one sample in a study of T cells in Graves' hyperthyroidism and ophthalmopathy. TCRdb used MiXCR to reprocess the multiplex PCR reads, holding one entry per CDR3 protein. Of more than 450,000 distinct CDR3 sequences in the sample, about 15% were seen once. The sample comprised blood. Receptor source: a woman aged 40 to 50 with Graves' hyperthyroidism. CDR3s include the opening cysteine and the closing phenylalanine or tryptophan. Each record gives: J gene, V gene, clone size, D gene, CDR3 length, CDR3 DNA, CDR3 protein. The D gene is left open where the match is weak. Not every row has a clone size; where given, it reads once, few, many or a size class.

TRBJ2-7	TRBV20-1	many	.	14	TGCAGTGCTAGTTTTCTTGACACTTCCTACGAGCAGTACTTC	CSASFLDTSYEQYF
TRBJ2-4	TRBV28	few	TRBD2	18	TGTGCCAGCAGTTTAGGGACTAGCGGGAGGGCGTCCAAAAACATTCAGTACTTC	CASSLGTSGRASKNIQYF
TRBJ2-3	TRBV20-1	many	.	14	TGCAGTGCTGACTTCGGACAGTTTTGGGATACGCAGTATTTT	CSADFGQFWDTQYF
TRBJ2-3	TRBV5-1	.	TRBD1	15	TGCGCCAGCAGCCTACAGGGGGCGCCCCCAGATACGCAGTATTTT	CASSLQGAPPDTQYF
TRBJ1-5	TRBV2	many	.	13	TGTGCCAGCAGTGAATTTCAGGTTCAGCCCCAGCATTTT	CASSEFQVQPQHF
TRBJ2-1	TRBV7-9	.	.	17	TGTGCCAGCAGCTTAATGGGGGGGCATTACTCCTACAATGAGCAGTTCTTC	CASSLMGGHYSYNEQFF
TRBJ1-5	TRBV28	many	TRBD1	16	TGTGCCAGCAGTTTGTTGGACAGGGACAGCAATCAGCCCCAGCATTTT	CASSLLDRDSNQPQHF
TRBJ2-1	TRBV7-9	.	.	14	TGTGCCAGCAGCTTAGCCGGAGGGGACAATAAGCAGTTCTTC	CASSLAGGDNKQFF
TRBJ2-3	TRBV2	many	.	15	TGTGCCAGCAGTGCGAGGAGCGGAAGCACAGATACGCAGTATTTT	CASSARSGSTDTQYF
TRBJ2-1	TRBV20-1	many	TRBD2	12	TGCAGTGCTAAGGGAGGGCACAATGAGCAGTTCTTC	CSAKGGHNEQFF
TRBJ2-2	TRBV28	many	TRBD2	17	TGTGCCAGCACCGATATAAGACTAGCGGGAGTAACCGGGGAGCTGTTTTTT	CASTDIRLAGVTGELFF
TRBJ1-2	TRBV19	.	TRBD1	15	TGTGCCAGTAGTATAGGGACGGGACAGGGGTACGGCTACACCTTC	CASSIGTGQGYGYTF
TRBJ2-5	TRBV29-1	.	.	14	TGCAGCGTTGTGGGAGACACCTCTGGATGGACCCAGTACTTC	CSVVGDTSGWTQYF
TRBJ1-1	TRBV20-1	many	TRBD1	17	TGCAGTGCTAGAGGGGAGGCCCGGGACAGCATATTCACTGAAGCTTTCTTT	CSARGEARDSIFTEAFF
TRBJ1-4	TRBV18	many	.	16	TGTGCCAGCTCACATCTACGACAGGAACTTAATGAAAAACTGTTTTTT	CASSHLRQELNEKLFF
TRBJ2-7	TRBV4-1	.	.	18	TGCGCCAGCAGCCAAGATCTAGTCCCCACAGGGCTTTCCTACGAGCAGTACTTC	CASSQDLVPTGLSYEQYF
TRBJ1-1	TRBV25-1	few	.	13	TGTGCCAGCAGAGAACCTAAGAACACTGAAGCTTTCTTT	CASREPKNTEAFF
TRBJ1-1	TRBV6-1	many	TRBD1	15	TGTGCCAGCAGTTCTGGACAGGGACTAAGCACTGAAGCTTTCTTT	CASSSGQGLSTEAFF
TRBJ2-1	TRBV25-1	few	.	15	TGTGCCAGCAGTGGGAGCGGTAAAGCCTACAATGAGCAGTTCTTC	CASSGSGKAYNEQFF
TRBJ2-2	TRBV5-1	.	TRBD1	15	TGCACCAGCAGCTCAGGACAGGGGGATACCGGGGAGCTGTTTTTT	CTSSSGQGDTGELFF
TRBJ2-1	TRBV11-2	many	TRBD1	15	TGTGCCAGCAGCCCCAGGGGGCGCATCTACAATGAGCAGTTCTTC	CASSPRGRIYNEQFF
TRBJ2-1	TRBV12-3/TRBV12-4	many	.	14	TGTGCCAGCAGTCGGGGACGGATAAACAATGAGCAGTTCTTC	CASSRGRINNEQFF
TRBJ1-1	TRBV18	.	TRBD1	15	TGTGCCAGCTCACCACCGACAGGGGCGAACACTGAAGCTTTCTTT	CASSPPTGANTEAFF
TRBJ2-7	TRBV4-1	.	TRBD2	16	TGCGCCAGCAGCCGTCCGACTAGCGGGAGCTCCTACGAGCAGTACTTC	CASSRPTSGSSYEQYF
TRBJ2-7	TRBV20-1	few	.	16	TGCAGTGCTAGAGATCCGTCTGCGGGAATATCCTACGAGCAGTACTTC	CSARDPSAGISYEQYF
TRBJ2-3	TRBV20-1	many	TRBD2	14	TGCAGTGAAGGGACTAGCGGGTCGACAGATACGCAGTATTTT	CSEGTSGSTDTQYF
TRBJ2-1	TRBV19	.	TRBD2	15	TGTGCCAGTAGTATAGTGGCTAGCGGGTACAATGAGCAGTTCTTC	CASSIVASGYNEQFF
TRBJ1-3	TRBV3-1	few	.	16	TGTGCCAGCAGCCAACAAACCGGGAGCTCTGGAAACACCATATATTTT	CASSQQTGSSGNTIYF
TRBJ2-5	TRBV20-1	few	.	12	TGCAGTGCTCGCTGGAATCAAGAGACCCAGTACTTC	CSARWNQETQYF
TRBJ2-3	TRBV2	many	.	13	TGTGCCAGCGACCACTCTAGCACAGATACGCAGTATTTT	CASDHSSTDTQYF
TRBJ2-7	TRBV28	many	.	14	TGTGCCAGCAGTTGGTTGGAGGGGTCCTACGAGCAGTACTTC	CASSWLEGSYEQYF